The clone carrying this T cell receptor (beta chain) was seen repeatedly, ten times or more. The antigen is not known. This sample was taken from a study of T cells in Graves' hyperthyroidism and ophthalmopathy. In making diagnoses, clinical symptoms, serum thyroxine and TRAb, thyroid ultrasound and orbital computed tomography were all used. It was around 11 ml of fresh peripheral blood that supplied the PBMCs. Whole-study findings and limits: In the blood, most expanded thyroid clonotypes above 0.001 appeared as well. Ophthalmopathy cases were set apart from stable hyperthyroidism by a 13 V-J model.

From RNA transcripts, TCR beta CDR3 regions were amplified. HTBI primers drove first-round RT-PCR of the TCR CDR3. TCRdb ran MiXCR on the multiplex PCR reads and lists one entry per CDR3 protein. The sample shows almost 35,000 distinct CDR3 sequences, around half of them seen only once. CDR1 and CDR2 (germline): DFQATT, SNEGSKA (reference sequence). Deletions cut 5 bases from V and 2 bases from J, with 12 bases between. The CDR3 extends over 13 amino acids. The chain is built from TRBV20-1 and TRBJ1-1; the D is unclear. The TCR comes from a woman aged 40 to 49 with Graves' ophthalmopathy. Sequenced material: blood. CDR3 loop: CSAPPRVNTEAFF. The CDR3 DNA sequence: TGCAGTGCTCCACCAAGGGTCAACACTGAAGCTTTCTTT.